This TCR beta chain emerged from a study of response to subunit inactivated influenza vaccine. Study findings and constraints: T cells newly recruited by each seasonal influenza vaccination are few, the authors suggested.

Germline V gene lookup returns CDR1 SGHKS and CDR2 YYEKEE (reference sequence). This CDR3 comprises 15 residues. With 0 bases removed from V and 5 bases from J, the gap between germline ends came to 11 bases. TCRdb re-called the RT-PCR reads with MiXCR, one entry per CDR3 protein. This repertoire shows under 550,000 distinct CDR3 sequences, roughly 7.9% found once; its top ten account for over 10%. In regard to this clonotype: Its cognate antigen is unknown.

The chain has TRBV5-5 and TRBJ2-2; D is uncertain. This sequence was found in a man aged 45-69 years who received an inactivated influenza vaccine. The sample consisted of PBMCs from blood, taken less than 30 months after vaccination. The CDR3 region is CASSLVGWETGELFF. The CDR3, as DNA: TGTGCCAGCAGCTTGGTGGGTTGGGAAACCGGGGAGCTGTTTTTT.